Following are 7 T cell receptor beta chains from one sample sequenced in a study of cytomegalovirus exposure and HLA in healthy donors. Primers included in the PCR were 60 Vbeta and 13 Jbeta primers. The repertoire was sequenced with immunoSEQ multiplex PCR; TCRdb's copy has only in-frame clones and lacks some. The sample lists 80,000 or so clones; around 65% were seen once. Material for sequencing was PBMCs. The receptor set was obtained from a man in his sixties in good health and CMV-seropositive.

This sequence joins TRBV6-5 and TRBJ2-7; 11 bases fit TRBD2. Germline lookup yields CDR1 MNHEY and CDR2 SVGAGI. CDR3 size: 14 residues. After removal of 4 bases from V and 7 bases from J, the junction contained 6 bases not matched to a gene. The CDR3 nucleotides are TGTGCCAGCAGTTTAGCGGGAGGGCGGGGGGAGCAGTACTTC. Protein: CASSLAGGRGEQYF.

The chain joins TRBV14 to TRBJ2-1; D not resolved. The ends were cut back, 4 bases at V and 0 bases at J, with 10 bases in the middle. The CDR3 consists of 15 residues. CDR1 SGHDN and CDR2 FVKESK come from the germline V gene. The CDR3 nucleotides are TGTGCCAGCAGCCCAACCTCGAGCTCCTACAATGAGCAGTTCTTC. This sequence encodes CASSPTSSSYNEQFF. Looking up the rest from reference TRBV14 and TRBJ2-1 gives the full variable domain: EAGVTQFPSHSVIEKGQTVTLRCDPISGHDNLYWYRRVMGKEIKFLLHFVKESKQDESGMPNNRFLAERTGGTYSTLKVQPAELEDSGVYFCASSPTSSSYNEQFFGPGTRLTVL.

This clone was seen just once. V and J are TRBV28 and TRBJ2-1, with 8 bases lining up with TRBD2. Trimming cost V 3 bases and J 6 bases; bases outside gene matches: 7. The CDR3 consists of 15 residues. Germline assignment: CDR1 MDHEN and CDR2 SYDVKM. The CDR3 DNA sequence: TGTGCCAGCAGTTTTACGGCGGGAGGCCCCAATGAGCAGTTCTTC. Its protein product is CASSFTAGGPNEQFF.

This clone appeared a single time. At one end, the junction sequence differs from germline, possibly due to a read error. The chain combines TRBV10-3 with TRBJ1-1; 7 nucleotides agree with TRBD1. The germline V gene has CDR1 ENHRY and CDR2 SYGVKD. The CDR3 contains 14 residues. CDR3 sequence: CAVSELAGGTEAFF. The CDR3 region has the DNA TGTGCCGTCAGTGAGTTGGCAGGGGGGACTGAAGCTTTCTTT.

The CDR3 reads CASSPQGGSYEQYF. The CDR3 DNA follows: TGTGCCAGCAGCCCCCAGGGAGGTTCCTACGAGCAGTACTTC. The rearrangement uses TRBV7-2 and TRBJ2-7; D perhaps matches TRBD2 (6 bases). V was shortened by 5 bases and J by 1 base, with 12 bases between the two germline ends. Germline V gene sequence: CDR1 SGHTA, CDR2 FQGNSA. The CDR3 covers 14 residues.

CDR3 residues: CASSQRGGNTDTQYF. The CDR3 DNA reads TGTGCCAGTAGTCAGCGGGGGGGGAACACAGATACGCAGTATTTT. The rearrangement links TRBV19 to TRBJ2-3, with 10 positions matching TRBD2. After removal of 5 bases from V and 2 bases from J, the junction contained 4 bases not matched to a gene. This CDR3 contains 15 residues. CDR1 is LNHDA and CDR2 is SQIVND in the germline V gene (reference sequence).

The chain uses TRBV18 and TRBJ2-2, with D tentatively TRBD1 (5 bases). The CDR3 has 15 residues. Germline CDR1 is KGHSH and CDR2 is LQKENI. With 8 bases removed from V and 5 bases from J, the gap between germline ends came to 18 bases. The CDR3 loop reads CASAKELQGTGELFF. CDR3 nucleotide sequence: TGTGCCAGCGCAAAAGAACTCCAGGGAACCGGGGAGCTGTTTTTT.